This entry is about one T cell receptor (beta chain). Its antigen is still unknown. No much larger clonotype is one base removed from it; base qualities were not supplied. V has 5 bases trimmed and J has 4 bases trimmed; junction bases matching no gene number 5. Looking up the germline V gene (reference sequence) yields CDR1 MNHNY and CDR2 SVGAGI. CDR3 length: 14 amino acids, cysteine to phenylalanine. The retained sequence is limited to the CDR3, 42 bases, with the frame set at the first base. Collaborating institutions collected whole blood in K2EDTA tubes following their own protocols. For TCRbeta analysis, collaborators shipped samples in one of three forms: frozen whole blood, isolated PBMCs, or DNA extracted from either of those sample types. This entry comes from a study of blood T cell repertoires in COVID-19 (dated by TCRdb to 2020 to 2022). Concerning the study at large: Samples covering the acute and convalescent phases of COVID-19 were provided by collaborators in the United States, Italy and Spain. The material from the prospective study consisted of cDNA or gDNA derived from T cells, B-cell-depleted T cells, or PBMCs. Subjects who had been exposed to COVID-19, were actively infected with it, or had recovered from it provided the deeply sampled blood TCRbeta repertoires that made up the dataset. A freely available public database, intended as a resource for researchers studying the immune response to SARS-CoV-2, is where the repertoires were released. The samples were drawn from the first 160 participants of the ongoing ImmuneRACE study and from 1,254 subjects provided by 6 global collaborators. Sample metadata almost always included a de-identified subject ID, COVID-19 status, age in years and sex. Where HLA class I and class II types were available, the types were taken from metadata supplied by the sample provider, not from assay-based typing.

The research as a whole found: The amount of clinical and demographic metadata varied by source and participant and was provided uncurated.

The immunoSEQ Assay, a bias-controlled multiplex PCR, was used to amplify TCRbeta CDR3 regions from genomic DNA. Per the authors' processing: The number of nucleated cells in each sample was estimated from the amplification of reference gene primers within the assay. Sequence reads were collapsed and filtered to measure the absolute abundance of every unique TCRbeta CDR3 rearrangement. Productive Simpson clonality was computed per sample as the square root of Simpson's diversity index over productive rearrangements. Imported from immuneACCESS, the table was reduced by TCRdb to in-frame sequences with V and J called. These copies leave out some clones; in studies compared against another copy, an unresolved V gene accounts for under half, and the cause of the remainder is not known. D and trimming were read from the DNA, whereas the V and J calls and clone size are those reported in that table. The sample profile shows 45,000 to 65,000 clones; 91% of them were found once. 6.5% to 9.5% of the sample goes to the ten largest clones.

The material sequenced was peripheral blood. The clonotype originates from a human donor in a cohort sampled during active COVID-19. The chain is made from TRBV6-6 and TRBJ1-2, with 9 junctional bases fitting TRBD1. The nucleotides read TGTGCCAGCAGTCGGACAGGGGATGGCTATGGCTACACCTTC. This sequence encodes CASSRTGDGYGYTF.